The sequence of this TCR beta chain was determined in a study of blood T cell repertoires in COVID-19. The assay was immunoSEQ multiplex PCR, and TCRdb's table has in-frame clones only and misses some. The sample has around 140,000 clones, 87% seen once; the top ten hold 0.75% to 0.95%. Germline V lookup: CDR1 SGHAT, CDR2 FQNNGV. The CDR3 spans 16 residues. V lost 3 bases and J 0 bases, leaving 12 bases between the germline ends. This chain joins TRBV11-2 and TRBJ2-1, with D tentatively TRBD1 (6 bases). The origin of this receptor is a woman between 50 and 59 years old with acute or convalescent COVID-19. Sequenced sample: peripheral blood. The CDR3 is CASSFPGESSYNEQFF. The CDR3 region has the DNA TGTGCCAGCAGCTTTCCAGGGGAAAGCTCCTACAATGAGCAGTTCTTC.